The clone carrying this T cell receptor (beta chain) was counted a single time. The data belong to a study of blood T cell repertoires in COVID-19. Study summary: Samples taken during acute and convalescent COVID-19 were collected in the United States, Italy and Spain. PBMCs, B-cell-depleted T cells, or T cells were the source of the cDNA or gDNA that made up the material.

Authors' methods: Amplified reference gene primers provided the basis for estimating nucleated cell counts. The table came from immunoSEQ multiplex PCR; TCRdb's copy has only in-frame clones and leaves some out. V and J calls and clone size are as listed in that table; D and trimming were resolved from the DNA. This table has about 360,000 clones, about four fifths appearing once. The CDR3 length is 15 residues. Trimming took 4 bases from V and 8 from J; bases not matched to a gene: 11. CDR1 and CDR2 from the germline V gene are MNHNY and SVGAGI (reference sequence). The J gene is TRBJ2-1, the V gene TRBV6-6, with 7 positions matching TRBD2. The TCR comes from a young man with active or convalescent COVID-19. Sequencing used peripheral blood. The CDR3 region has the DNA TGTGCCAGCAGTTCTCCCCAGCGGGGAGGAGATGAGCAGTTCTTC. Amino acids: CASSSPQRGGDEQFF.